This entry lists 30 T cell receptor beta chains sequenced from one sample in a study of siplizumab effects on memory and regulatory T cells. The repertoire was sequenced with immunoSEQ multiplex PCR; TCRdb's copy has only in-frame clones and lacks some. Among 110,000 or so clones, around 90% were seen once, and the ten largest hold under 0.75%. The source material was Tregs sorted from blood. Receptors were obtained from a human donor in good health.

J is TRBJ2-5 and V is TRBV19; D gene ambiguous. With 6 bases removed from V and 1 base from J, the gap between germline ends came to 9 bases. CDR1 LNHDA and CDR2 SQIVND come from the germline V gene (reference sequence). This CDR3 contains 13 residues. For the CDR3, the DNA is TGTGCCAGTAGGAAACACCTCCAAGAGACCCAGTACTTC. Translated, it gives CASRKHLQETQYF.

This clone appeared a single time. The chain uses TRBV5-1 and TRBJ2-7; no definite D call. The germline V and J ends were trimmed by 0 bases and 5 bases, with 18 bases remaining between them. The germline V gene has CDR1 SGHRS and CDR2 YFSETQ. This CDR3 comprises 16 residues. The CDR3 coding sequence is TGCGCCAGCAGCTTGGGGATCTCCCCATTTTTTGACGAGCAGTACTTC. This translates into CASSLGISPFFDEQYF.

This chain joins TRBV5-6 and TRBJ2-1, with a tentative D call TRBD2 (6 bases). The V gene lost 0 bases and the J gene lost 12 bases, with 10 bases spanning the gap. Germline V gene sequence: CDR1 SGHDT, CDR2 YYEEEE. This CDR3 has 12 residues. In nucleotides, the CDR3 is TGTGCCAGCAGCTTGGGAGGGAGGTGGCAGTTCTTC. Residues: CASSLGGRWQFF.

V and J are TRBV4-1 and TRBJ1-5, with a possible D match to TRBD1 (6 bases). V was clipped by 4 bases and J by 1 base, with 11 bases between them. This CDR3 has 15 amino acids. From germline, CDR1 is MGHRA and CDR2 YSYEKL. This CDR3 reads CASSRHRESNQPQHF. CDR3 nucleotides: TGCGCCAGCAGCCGGCACAGGGAGAGCAATCAGCCCCAGCATTTT.

The chain joins TRBV10-1 to TRBJ2-3; the D gene is possibly TRBD2 (6 bases). V lost 3 bases and J 6 bases, leaving 13 bases between the germline ends. Germline-derived CDR1 and CDR2 are WNHNN and SYGVQD (reference sequence). CDR3 length equals 14 residues. CDR3 amino acids: CASSEGGRGDTQYF. The CDR3 bases are TGCGCCAGCAGTGAAGGAGGGAGAGGGGATACGCAGTATTTT.

The J gene is TRBJ1-1, the V gene TRBV19; D perhaps matches TRBD1 (5 bases). The germline V gene encodes CDR1 LNHDA and CDR2 SQIVND (reference sequence). V lost 5 bases, J lost 3 bases, and 19 bases lay in between. CDR3 length: 16 residues. CDR3 bases: TGTGCCAGTAGTGAGACAGTTCGGAGGAATCACACTGAAGCTTTCTTT. Translating gives CASSETVRRNHTEAFF. Variable domain in full (rest from reference TRBV19 and TRBJ1-1): DGGITQSPKYLFRKEGQNVTLSCEQNLNHDAMYWYRQDPGQGLRLIYYSQIVNDFQKGDIAEGYSVSREKKESFPLTVTSAQKNPTAFYLCASSETVRRNHTEAFFGQGTRLTVV.

This rearrangement joins TRBV5-1 to TRBJ2-2; D perhaps matches TRBD2 (6 bases). The CDR3 extends over 16 amino acids. V was shortened by 2 bases and J by 1 base, with 12 bases between the two germline ends. CDR1 SGHRS and CDR2 YFSETQ come from the germline V gene. CDR3 nucleotides: TGCGCCAGCAGCTTTTTACCGGGGGTGAACACCGGGGAGCTGTTTTTT. Protein product: CASSFLPGVNTGELFF.

The J gene is TRBJ2-4, the V gene TRBV30; D possibly matches TRBD1 or TRBD2 (6 bases each). The CDR3 runs 13 residues. V dropped 2 bases and J dropped 7 bases, with 12 bases sitting between them. Germline CDR1 reads GTSNPN; CDR2 reads SVGIG (reference sequence). The CDR3 spells CAWSIVGGNIQYF. The CDR3 DNA reads TGTGCCTGGAGTATCGTAGGGGGGAACATTCAGTACTTC.

The chain is built from TRBV6-1 and TRBJ1-2; possibly TRBD1 for D (5 bases). From germline, CDR1 is MNHNS and CDR2 SASEGT. This CDR3 contains 14 residues. V dropped 5 bases and J dropped 2 bases, with 12 bases sitting between them. DNA of the CDR3: TGTGCCAGCAGTCCCTGGGGCACCAACTATGGCTACACCTTC. It is translated as CASSPWGTNYGYTF.

The gene calls are TRBV11-2 and TRBJ2-1; TRBD2 aligns across 7 bases. The junction had 4 bases not matched to a gene; V was cut back by 0 bases and J by 5 bases. CDR3 length: 15 residues. Germline V CDR1 and CDR2: SGHAT, FQNNGV. CDR3 residues: CASSLDGDYHNEQFF. CDR3 coding DNA: TGTGCCAGCAGCTTAGATGGGGACTACCACAATGAGCAGTTCTTC. Variable domain in full (rest from reference TRBV11-2 and TRBJ2-1): EAGVAQSPRYKIIEKRQSVAFWCNPISGHATLYWYQQILGQGPKLLIQFQNNGVVDDSQLPKDRFSAERLKGVDSTLKIQPAKLEDSAVYLCASSLDGDYHNEQFFGPGTRLTVL.

V and J are TRBV6-1 and TRBJ2-3, with D unresolved. In germline, CDR1 is MNHNS, CDR2 SASEGT. The CDR3 length is 11 residues. V was trimmed by 3 bases and J by 4 bases, leaving 2 bases between them. CDR3 residues: CASSEADTQYF. DNA for the CDR3: TGTGCCAGCAGTGAGGCAGATACGCAGTATTTT.

V usage is TRBV5-5 and J usage is TRBJ1-2; 8 bases map to TRBD1. Germline assignment: CDR1 SGHKS and CDR2 YYEKEE (reference sequence). This CDR3 is 15 amino acids long. With 4 bases clipped from V and 4 bases from J, the junction kept 9 bases outside the gene matches. The CDR3 protein is CASSGQDRVIYGYTF. In DNA form, the CDR3 reads TGTGCCAGCAGCGGCCAGGACAGGGTGATCTATGGCTACACCTTC.

The chain recombines TRBV12-5 with TRBJ2-3; D call uncertain. Germline V gene data show CDR1 as LGHNT and CDR2 as FRNRAP. V was shortened by 4 bases and J by 0 bases, with 5 bases between the two germline ends. This CDR3 is built from 13 residues. CDR3 coding DNA: TGTGCTAGTGGTTGGGGAAGCACAGATACGCAGTATTTT. Its protein is CASGWGSTDTQYF.

The chain has TRBV7-6 and TRBJ2-1; 11 bases match TRBD2. The CDR3 spans 14 residues. Germline V gives CDR1 SGHVS, CDR2 FNYEAQ. V lost 4 bases to trimming and J lost 6 bases; unmatched junction nucleotides: 2. The CDR3 here is CASSWGLAVNEQFF. CDR3 nucleotides: TGTGCCAGCAGCTGGGGACTAGCGGTCAATGAGCAGTTCTTC.

V usage is TRBV7-9 and J usage is TRBJ1-4, with D perhaps matching TRBD1 (6 bases). Germline V gene data show CDR1 as SEHNR and CDR2 as FQNEAQ (reference sequence). The CDR3 loop spans 17 amino acids. V was pared by 0 bases and J by 0 bases, with 11 bases between. The CDR3 is CASSLATGSATNEKLFF. In DNA form, the CDR3 reads TGTGCCAGCAGCTTAGCCACAGGGTCCGCAACTAATGAAAAACTGTTTTTT.

The rearrangement joins TRBV6-5 to TRBJ1-1; D is unresolved. The CDR3 runs 11 residues. V gave up 6 bases and J gave up 4 bases, with 6 bases separating them. The germline V gene has CDR1 MNHEY and CDR2 SVGAGI. CDR3 residues: CASSHGTEAFF. The CDR3 nucleotides are TGTGCCAGCAGCCATGGCACTGAAGCTTTCTTT.

V usage is TRBV11-1 and J usage is TRBJ2-7, with 13 bases lining up with TRBD2. This CDR3 has 15 amino acids. V gave up 5 bases and J gave up 6 bases; unmatched junction bases: 7. Germline V lookup: CDR1 SGHAT, CDR2 FQDESV (reference sequence). CDR3 loop: CASSPRLAGGSEQYF. CDR3 coding DNA: TGTGCCAGCAGCCCGCGACTAGCGGGAGGCTCCGAGCAGTACTTC.

This rearrangement joins TRBV2 to TRBJ2-3; 10 nucleotides line up with TRBD1. The germline CDR1 and CDR2 sequences are SNHLY and FYNNEI. With 7 bases clipped from V and 0 bases from J, the junction kept 7 bases outside the gene matches. This CDR3 contains 16 residues. This CDR3 reads CASTRQGAPSTDTQYF. CDR3 nucleotide sequence: TGTGCCAGCACCCGACAGGGGGCCCCCAGCACAGATACGCAGTATTTT.

The chain employs TRBV12-5 and TRBJ2-7; D tentatively fits TRBD1 or TRBD2 (5 bases each). V lost 0 bases and J lost 3, with 12 bases in between. The CDR3 is 15 amino acids. The germline V gene encodes CDR1 LGHNT and CDR2 FRNRAP. The CDR3 loop reads CASGLVVGAGYEQYF. CDR3 DNA: TGTGCTAGTGGTTTGGTAGTTGGGGCGGGCTACGAGCAGTACTTC.

This chain connects TRBV6-6 to TRBJ1-4, with 7 bases fitting TRBD1. This CDR3 region has 14 residues. CDR1 is MNHNY, CDR2 SVGAGI, per germline (reference sequence). The V gene end was trimmed by 4 bases and the J gene end by 8 bases; junction bases not matched to a gene: 7. The CDR3 is CASSSSKDREKLFF. DNA of the CDR3: TGTGCCAGCAGTTCTTCCAAGGACAGGGAAAAACTGTTTTTT.

This clone was counted once. The junction and the germline gene differ at one end; a read error may be behind it. The chain combines TRBV7-7 with TRBJ2-1, with no clear D. The CDR3 is made up of 13 amino acids. Germline CDR1 is SSHAT and CDR2 is FNYEAQ (reference sequence). CDR3 in amino acids: CASSLATTNEQFF. The CDR3 nucleotides are TGTGCTAGCAGCTTAGCTACGACGAATGAGCAGTTCTTC.

The chain recombines TRBV6-1 with TRBJ1-1; D remains unclear. V lost 7 bases and J lost 9, with 18 bases in between. The CDR3 runs to 13 residues. Germline CDR1 and CDR2: MNHNS and SASEGT. DNA of the CDR3: TGTGCCAGCACCGTTGGGCCAGGCTATAAAGCTTTCTTT. Protein sequence: CASTVGPGYKAFF.

The gene calls are TRBV6-4 and TRBJ1-5; D is unresolved. The V end lost 3 bases, the J end lost 5 bases, and 11 bases lay between the germline ends. The CDR3 sequence is 14 residues long. Per the germline V gene, CDR1 is MRHNA and CDR2 is SNTAGT. CDR3 sequence (DNA): TGTGCCAGCAGTGAACAGCCCTTTGATCAGCCCCAGCATTTT. Encoded protein: CASSEQPFDQPQHF.

V and J are TRBV5-1 and TRBJ2-2; a weak D match, TRBD2 (6 bases). The length of the CDR3 is 14 residues. Trimming stripped 5 bases from V and 2 bases from J, with 10 bases between. Germline V lookup: CDR1 SGHRS, CDR2 YFSETQ. Here the CDR3 reads CASRGTSNTGELFF. The CDR3, as DNA: TGCGCCAGCAGGGGGACTTCAAACACCGGGGAGCTGTTTTTT.

The rearrangement uses TRBV10-1 and TRBJ2-5; maybe TRBD1 (5 bases). The V gene's germline CDR1 is WNHNN and CDR2 SYGVQD (reference sequence). V was trimmed by 4 bases and J by 2 bases, leaving 8 bases between them. The CDR3 consists of 13 residues. The CDR3 DNA reads TGCGCCAGCAGTGGACAGTTTCAAGAGACCCAGTACTTC. Its protein product is CASSGQFQETQYF.

The V call is TRBV7-9, the J call TRBJ1-2; 11 bases match TRBD1. V was pared by 7 bases and J by 4 bases, with 8 bases of the junction left unmatched. The germline V gene has CDR1 SEHNR and CDR2 FQNEAQ (reference sequence). The CDR3 totals 15 residues. CDR3 coding DNA: TGTGCCAGCACCCCCAGCGGGACAGGGGGCTATGGCTACACCTTC. This gives the protein CASTPSGTGGYGYTF.

The chain joins TRBV5-1 to TRBJ1-1, with D possibly matching TRBD1 (5 bases). CDR1 and CDR2 (germline): SGHRS, YFSETQ. V lost 3 bases and J lost 1, with 10 bases in between. This CDR3 spans 14 amino acids. In DNA, the CDR3 is TGCGCCAGCAGCTGGGACGGACAGAACACTGAAGCTTTCTTT. It translates to CASSWDGQNTEAFF. The full variable domain, its missing parts supplied by reference TRBV5-1 and TRBJ1-1, is KAGVTQTPRYLIKTRGQQVTLSCSPISGHRSVSWYQQTPGQGLQFLFEYFSETQRNKGNFPGRFSGRQFSNSRSEMNVSTLELGDSALYLCASSWDGQNTEAFFGQGTRLTVV.

V usage is TRBV10-3 and J usage is TRBJ1-2; TRBD1 is a possible D gene (5 bases). CDR1 ENHRY and CDR2 SYGVKD come from the germline V gene. This CDR3 is 13 amino acids long. The V end lost 8 bases, the J end lost 7 bases, and 17 bases lay between the germline ends. The CDR3 DNA follows: TGTGCCATCGGGGGAGGGGAGAAGTTTGGCTACACCTTC. This encodes CAIGGGEKFGYTF.

V gene TRBV11-2 combines with J gene TRBJ1-1; 8 nucleotides match TRBD1. The germline V gene encodes CDR1 SGHAT and CDR2 FQNNGV. The CDR3 sequence is 13 residues long. The trim removed 1 base at V and 11 bases at J, leaving 6 bases unmatched. CDR3 nucleotides: TGTGCCAGCAGCTTAGGGCAGGGGGCGCAGGCTTTCTTT. Translation: CASSLGQGAQAFF.

V is TRBV11-2 and J is TRBJ2-3; D is perhaps TRBD2 (5 bases). Looked up from germline, CDR1 is SGHAT and CDR2 is FQNNGV. The V gene lost 1 base and the J gene lost 3 bases, with 17 bases spanning the gap. This CDR3 contains 17 residues. DNA for the CDR3: TGTGCCAGCAGCTTAGGCCTTCTAGGAGGCCCTACAGATACGCAGTATTTT. Translating it yields CASSLGLLGGPTDTQYF.